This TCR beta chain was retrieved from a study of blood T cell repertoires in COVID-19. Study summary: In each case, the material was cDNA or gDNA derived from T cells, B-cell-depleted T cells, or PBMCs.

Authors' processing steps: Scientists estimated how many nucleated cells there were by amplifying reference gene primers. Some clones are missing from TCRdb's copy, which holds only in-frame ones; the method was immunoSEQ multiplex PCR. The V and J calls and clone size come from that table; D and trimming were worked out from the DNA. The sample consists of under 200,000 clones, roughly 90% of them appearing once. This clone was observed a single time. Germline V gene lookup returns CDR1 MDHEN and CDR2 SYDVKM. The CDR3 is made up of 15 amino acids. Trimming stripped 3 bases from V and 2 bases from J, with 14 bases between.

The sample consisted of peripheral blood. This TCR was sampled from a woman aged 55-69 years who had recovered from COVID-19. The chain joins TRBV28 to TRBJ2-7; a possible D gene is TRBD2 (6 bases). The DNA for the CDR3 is TGTGCCAGCAGTTTGGGCGGGGCGAAAACCTACGAGCAGTACTTC. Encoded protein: CASSLGGAKTYEQYF.